This T cell receptor (beta chain) stems from a study of T-cell reconstitution after alpha-beta-depleted transplantation in children. This clonotype was counted only a few times. Its specificity is not known. General observations from the study: Approximately two months post-transplant, alpha-beta T cells reportedly originated from several hundred expanded graft clones.

A TCRbeta library incorporating unique molecular identifiers was prepared. TCRdb passed the PCR reads through MiXCR, listing each CDR3 protein once. Here the sample spans about a million distinct CDR3 sequences, about 29% being singletons. The receptor was isolated from a boy younger than two who had a stem cell transplant for SCID, so the T cells may come from the graft donor. Sequenced material: PBMCs, mostly from graft donor cells, taken 360 days after TCRalphabeta/CD19-depleted stem cell transplant.

CDR3: CASSLDGGGGQPQHF. In nucleotides, the CDR3 is TGTGCCAGCAGCTTAGACGGGGGTGGGGGTCAGCCCCAGCATTTT. The V gene is TRBV7-8, the J gene TRBJ1-5; the D gene is possibly TRBD1 (5 bases). Germline lookup yields CDR1 SGHVS and CDR2 FQNEAQ. The length of the CDR3 is 15 residues. V dropped 1 base and J dropped 6 bases, with 13 bases sitting between them.